What follows are 19 T cell receptor beta chains derived from one specimen sequenced in a study of T cell responses to AZD1222 COVID-19 vaccine. Sequencing used immunoSEQ multiplex PCR; TCRdb keeps in-frame clones, though not all of them. The sample consists of tens of thousands of clones, approximately 90% of them appearing once. The specimen was peripheral blood, collected on day 0 of AZD1222 vaccination. These receptors came from an adult in good health.

This chain links TRBV18 with TRBJ1-5, with a possible D match to TRBD1 (5 bases). The germline gives CDR1 KGHSH, CDR2 LQKENI. This CDR3 is built from 18 residues. Deletions cut 1 base from V and 4 bases from J, with 20 bases between. For the CDR3, the DNA is TGTGCCAGCTCACCACGGGCTTCTTGGCCAGGGAATAATCAGCCCCAGCATTTT. Protein product: CASSPRASWPGNNQPQHF.

This chain links TRBV6-1 with TRBJ1-3, with D hard to call. The V end lost 2 bases, the J end lost 0 bases, and 8 bases lay between the germline ends. The length of the CDR3 is 15 residues. Germline V CDR1 and CDR2: MNHNS, SASEGT. Here the CDR3 DNA reads TGTGCCAGCAGTGAACCTGGGATCTCTGGAAACACCATATATTTT. Protein product: CASSEPGISGNTIYF.

The chain uses TRBV4-1 and TRBJ1-4; D uncertain. The germline gives CDR1 MGHRA, CDR2 YSYEKL. The CDR3 is 16 amino acids. Trimming cost V 2 bases and J 8 bases, with 18 bases left between them. The CDR3 here is CASSQPTARAREKLFF. In DNA, the CDR3 is TGCGCCAGCAGCCAACCGACCGCCCGGGCCCGAGAAAAACTGTTTTTT.

V gene TRBV6-5 combines with J gene TRBJ1-6; 7 nucleotides agree with TRBD1. The CDR3 runs 15 residues. J was trimmed by 8 bases and V by 6 bases; bases with no gene match: 10. Germline CDR1 reads MNHEY; CDR2 reads SVGAGI. The DNA of the CDR3 is TGTGCCAGCAGCCCCAAGGGACAGATCCATTCACCCCTCCACTTT. This translates into CASSPKGQIHSPLHF.

The genes are TRBV3-1 (or the pseudogene TRBV3-2) and TRBJ1-2; D gene unclear. CDR1 is LGHDT, CDR2 YNNKEL, per germline (reference sequence). Trimming took 5 bases from V and 4 from J, leaving 14 bases between them. This CDR3 spans 14 amino acids. The CDR3 nucleotides are TGTGCCAGCAGCTTGACATTACCTTCCTATGGCTACACCTTC. Encoded protein: CASSLTLPSYGYTF.

The genes are TRBV11-2 and TRBJ2-7; 7 bases are shared with TRBD2. The V and J ends lost 5 bases and 0 bases, in that order; junction bases with no gene match: 7. Germline V gene lookup returns CDR1 SGHAT and CDR2 FQNNGV. The CDR3 sequence is 15 residues long. The CDR3 bases are TGTGCCAGCAGCCTCATGGGGGGGAGCTCCTACGAGCAGTACTTC. This gives the protein CASSLMGGSSYEQYF.

The chain joins TRBV29-1 to TRBJ1-6; D is possibly TRBD1 (5 bases). Germline V lookup: CDR1 SQVTM, CDR2 ANQGSEA. The CDR3 runs 12 residues. V was clipped by 7 bases and J by 14 bases, with 18 bases between them. The CDR3 sequence is CSARGARGTLHF. The CDR3 DNA follows: TGCAGCGCAAGGGGCGCTCGGGGGACCCTCCACTTT.

The CDR3 loop reads CASSYSGTPNYGYTF. DNA for the CDR3: TGTGCCAGCAGTTACTCCGGGACACCAAACTATGGCTACACCTTC. This chain joins TRBV6-6 and TRBJ1-2, with D tentatively TRBD1 (6 bases). The CDR3 is made up of 15 amino acids. CDR1 is MNHNY, CDR2 SVGAGI, per germline (reference sequence). V lost 0 bases and J 2 bases, leaving 10 bases between the germline ends.

V and J are TRBV5-1 and TRBJ1-3; D gene uncertain. The germline V gene encodes CDR1 SGHRS and CDR2 YFSETQ. The CDR3 has 15 residues. V lost 4 bases to trimming and J lost 0 bases, with 11 bases between them. The chain's CDR3 is CASSPDITSGNTIYF. The CDR3 nucleotides are TGCGCCAGCAGCCCTGACATTACCTCTGGAAACACCATATATTTT.

This sequence joins TRBV5-1 and TRBJ2-5; possibly TRBD1 for D (5 bases). In germline, CDR1 is SGHRS, CDR2 YFSETQ. V was trimmed by 0 bases and J by 2 bases, leaving 8 bases between them. This CDR3 has 14 amino acids. This CDR3 reads CASSLVPGQETQYF. DNA of the CDR3: TGCGCCAGCAGCTTGGTCCCAGGGCAAGAGACCCAGTACTTC.

The rearrangement joins TRBV9 to TRBJ2-3; perhaps TRBD1 as D (6 bases). The CDR3 is 16 amino acids. CDR1 and CDR2 from the germline V gene are SGDLS and YYNGEE. The V end lost 3 bases, the J end lost 0 bases, and 14 bases lay between the germline ends. The CDR3 sequence: CASSASGTPSTDTQYF. As DNA, the CDR3 is TGTGCCAGCAGCGCATCCGGGACACCTAGCACAGATACGCAGTATTTT.

This clone was recorded only once. The chain has TRBV5-1 and TRBJ1-2; tentative D call: TRBD1 (6 bases). CDR1 and CDR2 (germline): SGHRS, YFSETQ. The CDR3 covers 16 residues. V was cut by 0 bases and J by 0 bases, with 12 bases left in between. DNA for the CDR3: TGCGCCAGCAGCTTGGCAGGACAGTCCCCTAACTATGGCTACACCTTC. This codes for CASSLAGQSPNYGYTF. The full variable domain, completed using reference TRBV5-1 and TRBJ1-2, is KAGVTQTPRYLIKTRGQQVTLSCSPISGHRSVSWYQQTPGQGLQFLFEYFSETQRNKGNFPGRFSGRQFSNSRSEMNVSTLELGDSALYLCASSLAGQSPNYGYTFGSGTRLTVV.

A remark on this clone: A junction end diverges from the germline sequence, so it may reflect a read error. This sequence joins TRBV3-1 (or the pseudogene TRBV3-2) and TRBJ2-7, with D possibly being TRBD1 or TRBD2 (5 bases each). This CDR3 contains 12 residues. Germline CDR1 LGHDT, CDR2 YNNKEL (reference sequence). The DNA for the CDR3 is TGTGCCAGCAGCCAAGCTCCGGGACGGATGCAATTC. Its translation is CASSQAPGRMQF.

The chain couples TRBV12-3 or TRBV12-4 to TRBJ1-5; the D gene is possibly TRBD1 (5 bases). V shed 3 bases and J shed 7 bases, with 10 bases lying between them. The CDR3 contains 13 residues. CDR3 in amino acids: CASSFERGQPQHF. The CDR3 bases are TGTGCCAGCAGTTTCGAACGGGGCCAGCCCCAGCATTTT.

This sequence joins TRBV2 and TRBJ1-6; possibly TRBD1 for D (6 bases). V was trimmed by 3 bases and J by 10 bases, leaving 13 bases between them. Germline lookup yields CDR1 SNHLY and CDR2 FYNNEI. The CDR3 is 14 residues long. CDR3 sequence (DNA): TGTGCCAGCAGTGATCAGGGGACGGGCTCACCCCTCCACTTT. As protein: CASSDQGTGSPLHF.

The chain carries TRBV10-2 and TRBJ1-2; D is uncertain. The CDR3 has 12 amino acids. The germline V and J ends were trimmed by 2 bases and 5 bases, with 6 bases remaining between them. Germline V gives CDR1 WSHSY, CDR2 SAAADI. The CDR3 loop reads CASSEGQYGYTF. CDR3 DNA sequence: TGCGCCAGCAGTGAGGGGCAGTATGGCTACACCTTC.

The V call is TRBV5-4, the J call TRBJ2-2; 8 bases fit TRBD2. Germline loops: CDR1 SGHNT, CDR2 YYREEE (reference sequence). The V gene end was trimmed by 1 base and the J gene end by 6 bases; junction bases not matched to a gene: 11. This CDR3 is 17 amino acids long. CDR3 sequence: CASSLPAGGAGSGELFF. In DNA form, the CDR3 reads TGTGCCAGCAGCTTGCCAGCCGGGGGGGCCGGATCCGGGGAGCTGTTTTTT. Filled out from reference TRBV5-4 and TRBJ2-2, the complete variable domain reads ETGVTQSPTHLIKTRGQQVTLRCSSQSGHNTVSWYQQALGQGPQFIFQYYREEENGRGNFPPRFSGLQFPNYSSELNVNALELDDSALYLCASSLPAGGAGSGELFFGEGSRLTVL.

This clone was recorded only once. V and J are TRBV19 and TRBJ2-5, with D perhaps TRBD1 (5 bases). Trimming pared 1 base from V and 1 base from J, leaving 10 bases between. There are 15 residues in the CDR3. Per the germline V gene, CDR1 is LNHDA and CDR2 is SQIVND (reference sequence). The DNA for the CDR3 is TGTGCCAGTAGTATAGGAGGACAACGCCAAGAGACCCAGTACTTC. It codes for CASSIGGQRQETQYF.

The chain employs TRBV18 and TRBJ2-7; D is undetermined. Trimming removed 8 bases from V and 7 bases from J, with 24 bases in between. There are 15 residues in the CDR3. From germline, CDR1 is KGHSH and CDR2 LQKENI. The CDR3 loop reads CASRPVGSRSGEQYF. The CDR3 region has the DNA TGTGCCAGCCGACCGGTAGGCAGCAGGAGTGGGGAGCAGTACTTC.